Shown below are 27 T cell receptor beta chains from a single sample sequenced in a study of cytomegalovirus exposure and HLA in healthy donors. PCR employed 60 Vbeta and 13 Jbeta primers. Assay used: immunoSEQ multiplex PCR; TCRdb lists only in-frame clones, some missing. The sample shows fewer than 150,000 clones, roughly 72% of them seen only once. Sequencing was carried out using PBMCs. The receptors originated from a woman aged 45-65 years in good health and CMV-seropositive.

The chain combines TRBV5-1 with TRBJ1-4, with 10 bases lining up with TRBD1. V dropped 7 bases and J dropped 8; count of bases not matched to a gene: 5. Germline CDR1 SGHRS, CDR2 YFSETQ. This CDR3 has 13 residues. CDR3 sequence (DNA): TGCGCCAGCGGGACAGGGGTTGGCGAAAAACTGTTTTTT. This sequence encodes CASGTGVGEKLFF. The whole variable domain, remainder taken from reference TRBV5-1 and TRBJ1-4, is KAGVTQTPRYLIKTRGQQVTLSCSPISGHRSVSWYQQTPGQGLQFLFEYFSETQRNKGNFPGRFSGRQFSNSRSEMNVSTLELGDSALYLCASGTGVGEKLFFGSGTQLSVL.

This chain links TRBV29-1 with TRBJ2-1; TRBD1 agrees at 8 bases. The germline CDR1 and CDR2 sequences are SQVTM and ANQGSEA. The junction had 19 bases not matched to a gene; V was cut back by 3 bases and J by 9 bases. The CDR3 length is 17 residues. The CDR3 protein is CSVDSATGGIHGGEQFF. The CDR3 DNA reads TGCAGCGTTGATTCTGCAACAGGGGGGATCCACGGAGGTGAGCAGTTCTTC.

The chain uses TRBV14 and TRBJ1-1, with TRBD1 matching 8 bases. The germline CDR1 and CDR2 sequences are SGHDN and FVKESK. After removal of 4 bases from V and 4 bases from J, the junction contained 5 bases not matched to a gene. The CDR3 has 14 amino acids. The CDR3 protein is CASSLQGASTEAFF. The CDR3 DNA is TGTGCCAGCAGCCTCCAGGGGGCTAGCACTGAAGCTTTCTTT.

This chain joins TRBV4-3 and TRBJ2-5; 7 bases are shared with TRBD1. CDR3 length: 17 amino acids. The V gene's germline CDR1 is LGHNA and CDR2 YSLEER. Trimming took 1 base from V and 4 from J; bases not matched to a gene: 12. The CDR3 spells CASSQGQGVGLGETQYF. The CDR3 DNA reads TGCGCCAGCAGCCAAGGACAGGGAGTAGGTTTAGGAGAGACCCAGTACTTC.

The rearrangement links TRBV4-3 to TRBJ2-2, with 9 bases fitting TRBD1. This CDR3 is built from 15 residues. Per germline, CDR1 LGHNA and CDR2 YSLEER. Losses at the gene ends were 3 bases for V and 5 bases for J; bases not matched to a gene: 4. CDR3 residues: CASSHVGQGTGELFF. The CDR3 region has the DNA TGCGCCAGCAGCCACGTAGGACAGGGGACCGGGGAGCTGTTTTTT.

V and J are TRBV4-1 and TRBJ1-4; weak D call: TRBD1 (5 bases). The CDR3 length is 14 residues. Germline CDR1 reads MGHRA; CDR2 reads YSYEKL. V was cut by 4 bases and J by 6 bases, with 12 bases left in between. CDR3 in DNA: TGCGCCAGCAGCCTGGGGGGAGCGGATGAAAAACTGTTTTTT. Its translation: CASSLGGADEKLFF.

This clone appeared a single time. V and J are TRBV19 and TRBJ2-6; 7 bases are shared with TRBD1. The CDR3 sequence is 16 residues long. In germline, CDR1 is LNHDA, CDR2 SQIVND (reference sequence). J was trimmed by 0 bases and V by 5 bases; bases with no gene match: 4. The DNA for the CDR3 is TGTGCCAGTAGTGGGGACAGCTACTCTGGGGCCAACGTCCTGACTTTC. Its translation: CASSGDSYSGANVLTF.

This clone was observed a single time. The chain employs TRBV18 and TRBJ2-3; TRBD2 aligns across 12 bases. Germline V gives CDR1 KGHSH, CDR2 LQKENI. The V and J ends lost 6 bases and 1 base, in that order; junction bases with no gene match: 11. The CDR3 totals 18 residues. This CDR3 is CASSLRLAGVLGTDTQYF. DNA of the CDR3: TGTGCCAGCTCGCTCAGACTAGCGGGAGTGTTAGGCACAGATACGCAGTATTTT. Full variable domain (rest looked up from reference TRBV18 and TRBJ2-3): NAGVMQNPRHLVRRRGQEARLRCSPMKGHSHVYWYRQLPEEGLKFMVYLQKENIIDESGMPKERFSAEFPKEGPSILRIQQVVRGDSAAYFCASSLRLAGVLGTDTQYFGPGTRLTVL.

This chain connects TRBV7-8 to TRBJ2-1; 7 bases match TRBD1. The germline gives CDR1 SGHVS, CDR2 FQNEAQ. The V and J ends lost 3 bases and 0 bases, in that order; junction bases with no gene match: 5. This CDR3 is built from 16 residues. CDR3 in amino acids: CASSLDHRGSYNEQFF. CDR3 nucleotide sequence: TGTGCCAGCAGCTTGGATCACAGGGGCTCCTACAATGAGCAGTTCTTC.

This clone was observed once. The chain carries TRBV18 and TRBJ2-1; perhaps TRBD2 as D (6 bases). Germline V gene data show CDR1 as KGHSH and CDR2 as LQKENI. The CDR3 consists of 14 residues. V was clipped by 6 bases and J by 2 bases, with 11 bases between them. CDR3 sequence reads: CASSGAGPYNEQFF. The CDR3 DNA sequence: TGTGCCAGCTCCGGGGCGGGGCCCTACAATGAGCAGTTCTTC.

J is TRBJ1-5 and V is TRBV19; 9 bases fit TRBD1. Germline values: CDR1 LNHDA, CDR2 SQIVND (reference sequence). Trimming at V came to 7 bases and at J to 7 bases, leaving 11 bases not matched to a gene. This CDR3 has 15 amino acids. CDR3 DNA: TGTGCCAGTATGGGGACAGGGATCACGGCACAGCCCCAGCATTTT. Translation gives CASMGTGITAQPQHF.

This clone was counted between two and nine times. V gene TRBV4-1 combines with J gene TRBJ2-3; no clear D. Germline loops: CDR1 MGHRA, CDR2 YSYEKL. V was cut by 0 bases and J by 0 bases, with 7 bases left in between. The CDR3 runs 15 residues. CDR3: CASSQDEKSTDTQYF. The CDR3 bases are TGCGCCAGCAGCCAAGACGAGAAGAGCACAGATACGCAGTATTTT.

The CDR3 region has the DNA TGTGCCAGCAGTGACCCGACAGGGGCAGGCTATGGCTACACCTTC. As protein: CASSDPTGAGYGYTF. The chain links TRBV2 to TRBJ1-2; 8 bases are a match to TRBD1. V was clipped by 3 bases and J by 4 bases; unmatched bases: 7. The CDR3 has 15 amino acids. From germline, CDR1 is SNHLY and CDR2 FYNNEI.

This chain connects TRBV7-8 to TRBJ1-2; 8 nucleotides match TRBD1. CDR3 length equals 14 residues. J gave up 4 bases and V 5 bases, and 6 bases lay outside the gene matches. Germline-derived CDR1 and CDR2 are SGHVS and FQNEAQ. The CDR3 coding sequence is TGTGCCAGCAGCGCGGGACAGGCTTTCTATGGCTACACCTTC. It codes for CASSAGQAFYGYTF.

The chain combines TRBV18 with TRBJ2-7, with a possible D match to TRBD2 (5 bases). Trimming took off 0 bases at V and 6 bases at J, with 12 bases between the two ends. The CDR3 is 14 amino acids. CDR1 is KGHSH and CDR2 is LQKENI in the germline V gene. CDR3 nucleotides: TGTGCCAGCTCACCACCGGCAGAGGGTGGCGAGCAGTACTTC. Translating gives CASSPPAEGGEQYF.

The count of this clone is one. The chain uses TRBV4-1 and TRBJ2-2, with 9 positions matching TRBD1. This CDR3 has 18 residues. V trimming: 1 base; J trimming: 2 bases; junction bases outside the gene matches: 8. Germline values: CDR1 MGHRA, CDR2 YSYEKL. The DNA for the CDR3 is TGCGCCAGCAGCCAAGGGGATCCGGGACAGGGAAACACCGGGGAGCTGTTTTTT. Translation gives CASSQGDPGQGNTGELFF.

This chain connects TRBV27 to TRBJ2-7; TRBD2 matches at 9 bases. The CDR3 is made up of 17 amino acids. Germline V CDR1 and CDR2: MNHEY, SMNVEV (reference sequence). Unmatched junction bases numbered 12, after V lost 6 bases and J lost 0 bases. The CDR3 reads CASRPLTSGSSSYEQYF. For the CDR3, the DNA is TGTGCCAGCAGGCCTCTCACTAGCGGGTCCAGCTCCTACGAGCAGTACTTC.

In its sample, this clone was seen a few times. The chain uses TRBV7-9 and TRBJ2-5; 8 bases are a match to TRBD1. Looked up from germline, CDR1 is SEHNR and CDR2 is FQNEAQ (reference sequence). After removal of 5 bases from V and 6 bases from J, the junction contained 17 bases not matched to a gene. The CDR3 has 17 amino acids. The CDR3 loop reads CASSLIPGQGGEKTQYF. CDR3 sequence (DNA): TGTGCCAGCAGCCTTATTCCAGGACAGGGAGGTGAAAAGACCCAGTACTTC.

This chain uses TRBV5-4 with TRBJ2-7; 7 nucleotides match TRBD1. V gave up 4 bases and J gave up 0 bases; unmatched junction bases: 7. The CDR3 totals 15 residues. CDR1 and CDR2 from the germline V gene are SGHNT and YYREEE (reference sequence). CDR3 loop: CASSETGDGSYEQYF. The CDR3, as DNA: TGTGCCAGCAGCGAAACAGGGGATGGCTCCTACGAGCAGTACTTC.

The chain carries TRBV7-3 and TRBJ1-2, with D maybe TRBD1 (5 bases). V was trimmed by 0 bases and J by 13 bases, leaving 12 bases between them. The CDR3 contains 12 residues. The germline CDR1 and CDR2 sequences are SGHTA and FQGTGA. The CDR3 sequence is CASSLTFRGSTF. The CDR3 DNA reads as TGTGCCAGCAGCTTAACGTTTCGGGGGTCCACCTTC.

The V gene is TRBV6-1, the J gene TRBJ2-5; TRBD1 is a possible D gene (6 bases). The CDR3 is 13 amino acids. The V gene's germline CDR1 is MNHNS and CDR2 SASEGT. V lost 6 bases to trimming and J lost 4 bases, with 12 bases between them. CDR3 bases: TGTGCCAGCAGCCATACAGGGTCAGAGACCCAGTACTTC. Amino acid sequence: CASSHTGSETQYF.

The chain combines TRBV4-2 with TRBJ2-2; D is undetermined. V was shortened by 0 bases and J by 3 bases, with 8 bases between the two germline ends. The CDR3 sequence is 15 residues long. Germline CDR1 reads LGHNA; CDR2 reads YNFKEQ. The DNA of the CDR3 is TGTGCCAGCAGCCAAGAGGGCCGCGACACCGGGGAGCTGTTTTTT. Its translation: CASSQEGRDTGELFF.

The rearrangement joins TRBV28 to TRBJ1-1; TRBD1 matches 7 bases. Germline lookup yields CDR1 MDHEN and CDR2 SYDVKM. The CDR3 length is 12 residues. J gave up 5 bases and V 6 bases, and 3 bases lay outside the gene matches. CDR3 nucleotide sequence: TGTGCCAGCAGCCTGACAGGGACTGAAGCTTTCTTT. Translation gives CASSLTGTEAFF.

The chain uses TRBV28 and TRBJ1-1; 9 bases map to TRBD1. CDR3 length: 15 residues. Germline assignment: CDR1 MDHEN and CDR2 SYDVKM. Unmatched junction bases numbered 4, after V lost 5 bases and J lost 0 bases. CDR3 residues: CASSRYRGLNTEAFF. As DNA, the CDR3 is TGTGCCAGCAGTCGCTACAGGGGGCTGAACACTGAAGCTTTCTTT.

The gene calls are TRBV6-5 and TRBJ1-6; TRBD1 matches 7 bases. The CDR3 consists of 14 residues. V lost 6 bases to trimming and J lost 9 bases; unmatched junction nucleotides: 8. Germline V gene data show CDR1 as MNHEY and CDR2 as SVGAGI. The CDR3 sequence: CASSLTGSGSPLHF. The CDR3 DNA is TGTGCCAGCAGCCTGACAGGGAGCGGTTCACCCCTCCACTTT.

The chain joins TRBV30 to TRBJ2-3; 7 bases align to TRBD1. V lost 0 bases and J lost 6; bases outside the gene matches: 9. CDR1 is GTSNPN and CDR2 is SVGIG in the germline V gene (reference sequence). The CDR3 runs 15 residues. The CDR3 reads CAWSVHLGGADTQYF. The CDR3 DNA is TGTGCCTGGAGTGTACATTTAGGGGGCGCGGATACGCAGTATTTT.

To note about this clone: Other nucleotide sequences in the sample specify the same CDR3. V and J are TRBV7-2 and TRBJ2-7, with 7 bases aligning to TRBD1. Trimming took 4 bases from V and 0 from J; bases not matched to a gene: 3. The germline CDR1 and CDR2 sequences are SGHTA and FQGNSA. This CDR3 has 14 amino acids. The CDR3 loop reads CASSSGTVSYEQYF. DNA for the CDR3: TGTGCCAGCAGCTCGGGGACAGTCTCCTACGAGCAGTACTTC.